The source of this T cell receptor (beta chain) is a study of T cell clonality in common variable immunodeficiency. Germline-derived CDR1 and CDR2 are MRHNA and SNTAGT. The CDR3 is 18 amino acids. V lost 2 bases and J lost 7, with 24 bases in between. This clone was recorded many times. The read terminates 3 residues before the CDR3 end, so the remaining end is supplied by the germline J gene. TCRdb's table, derived via immunoSEQ multiplex PCR, lists solely in-frame clones and lacks some. The sample shows around 45,000 clones, no singletons; the ten largest hold more than 9%. This receptor was obtained from a person between 18 and 75 years old in good health. Specimen: peripheral blood mononuclear cells. The chain employs TRBV6-4 and TRBJ2-1; tentative D call: TRBD2 (7 bases). CDR3 region: CASSDGTPGGSMGNEQFF. The sequenced CDR3 bases are TGTGCCAGCAGTGACGGAACTCCGGGGGGCAGTATGGGGAATGAG.